Below, 5 T cell receptor beta chains from the same sample are listed, as sequenced in a study of T cell clonality in common variable immunodeficiency. Whole-study results and caveats: Common variable immunodeficiency TCR beta sequences reportedly had fewer deletions and N-nucleotide insertions.

No cognate antigen is known for these TCRs. The table came from immunoSEQ multiplex PCR; TCRdb's copy has only in-frame clones and leaves some out. Its table records 7,500 to 9,500 clones. Material: peripheral blood mononuclear cells. The receptors come from a human donor with common variable immunodeficiency.

Points on this clone: Sequencing ends 3 residues short of the CDR3 end; the germline J gene provides the rest. This chain links TRBV20-1 with TRBJ2-5, with D unresolved. Between the trimmed V and J ends, which lost 3 bases and 2 bases, there was a span of 4 bases. The CDR3 loop spans 11 amino acids. The germline V gene has CDR1 DFQATT and CDR2 SNEGSKA (reference sequence). The covered CDR3 bases are TGCAGTGCTAGCGTTCAAGAGACC. This gives the protein CSASVQET. The full CDR3 is CSASVQETQYF.

Note on this clone: The read is 3 residues too short to cover the CDR3 end, so that end is filled in from the germline J gene. This chain connects TRBV2 to TRBJ1-6; no clear D gene. The length of the CDR3 is 15 residues. The germline gives CDR1 SNHLY, CDR2 FYNNEI. Between the trimmed V and J ends, which lost 3 bases and 9 bases, there was a span of 15 bases. The CDR3 bases that were read are TGTGCCAGCAGTGAGGCGGGAAATATTGGTTCACCC. It translates to CASSEAGNIGSP. The entire CDR3 reads CASSEAGNIGSPLHF.

On this clone: The read falls 3 residues short of the CDR3 end, and the missing part is taken from the germline J gene. The rearrangement joins TRBV20-1 to TRBJ1-1; the D is unclear. V was trimmed by 0 bases and J by 1 base, leaving 12 bases between them. The CDR3 has 15 residues. Germline V gives CDR1 DFQATT, CDR2 SNEGSKA (reference sequence). The sequenced CDR3 bases are TGCAGTGCTAGAGATCTCGGACTTTCGAACACTGAA. This translates into CSARDLGLSNTE. The entire CDR3 protein is CSARDLGLSNTEAFF.

Worth noting for this clone: The read terminates 3 residues ahead of where the CDR3 ends, so the germline J gene completes it. The J gene is TRBJ1-3, the V gene TRBV19; 10 bases agree with TRBD1. The CDR3 has 15 amino acids. V was pared by 7 bases and J by 4 bases, with 7 bases of the junction left unmatched. Looked up from germline, CDR1 is LNHDA and CDR2 is SQIVND (reference sequence). CDR3 sequence reads: CASTGRQGAGNTIYF. CDR3 DNA (partial): TGTGCCAGTACCGGTCGACAGGGGGCCGGAAACACC. Full variable domain (rest looked up from reference TRBV19 and TRBJ1-3): DGGITQSPKYLFRKEGQNVTLSCEQNLNHDAMYWYRQDPGQGLRLIYYSQIVNDFQKGDIAEGYSVSREKKESFPLTVTSAQKNPTAFYLCASTGRQGAGNTIYFGEGSWLTVV.

This clone is medium-sized by frequency. The CDR3 end is not reached by the read, which stops 3 residues before it; the germline J gene fills it in. The chain carries TRBV29-1 and TRBJ1-2; tentative D call: TRBD1 (6 bases). Germline CDR1 SQVTM, CDR2 ANQGSEA. The germline V and J ends were trimmed by 7 bases and 7 bases, with 19 bases remaining between them. This CDR3 spans 13 amino acids. CDR3 sequence: CSAGHREDGGYTF. The sequenced CDR3 bases are TGCAGCGCTGGGCACAGGGAGGATGGTGGC.